These 16 T cell receptor beta chains were sequenced from one sample in a study of T cells in Graves' hyperthyroidism and ophthalmopathy. TCR beta CDR3 region amplification was performed from RNA transcripts. HTBI primers were the set used in a first-round RT-PCR of the TCR CDR3. A single record per CDR3 protein comes from TCRdb applying MiXCR to the multiplex PCR reads. The sample has a few hundred thousand distinct CDR3 sequences, approximately 44% seen once. Material for sequencing was peripheral blood or thyroid tissue (not recorded which). These receptor sequences come from a woman younger than 30 with Graves' hyperthyroidism.

A word on this clonotype: A much larger clone lies a single base off, so this may be a read error. The CDR3, as DNA: TGCAGCGTAGAAGTGGAGACCCCGTACTTC. It yields the protein CSVEVETPYF. The V call is TRBV29-1, the J call TRBJ2-5; D ambiguous. The CDR3 has 10 amino acids. CDR1 SQVTM and CDR2 ANQGSEA come from the germline V gene.

Only a few counts were recorded for this clonotype. The chain recombines TRBV7-9 with TRBJ2-5; D unclear. The CDR3 totals 14 residues. Germline-derived CDR1 and CDR2 are SEHNR and FQNEAQ (reference sequence). With 6 bases removed from V and 2 bases from J, the gap between germline ends came to 13 bases. CDR3 nucleotides: TGTGCCAGCAGTTACTCCACCCTACAAGAGACCCAGTACTTC. It is translated as CASSYSTLQETQYF.

This clonotype was recorded a few times. This chain links TRBV19 with TRBJ2-2, with 7 bases identical to TRBD2. The CDR3 runs 16 residues. Germline lookup yields CDR1 LNHDA and CDR2 SQIVND (reference sequence). After removal of 2 bases from V and 6 bases from J, the junction contained 9 bases not matched to a gene. In DNA form, the CDR3 reads TGTGCCAGTAGTATACGGCGGGAGCCCTTCGCCGGGGAGCTGTTTTTT. This gives the protein CASSIRREPFAGELFF.

About this clonotype: This CDR3 fails to terminate in the conserved phenylalanine or tryptophan, so it likely reflects a read error. This chain links TRBV7-2 with TRBJ1-2; no clear D gene. Between the trimmed V and J ends, which lost 2 bases and 1 base, there was a span of 8 bases. Germline CDR1 reads SGHTA; CDR2 reads FQGNSA. The CDR3 is made up of 14 amino acids. This CDR3 reads CTSSLSPLNYGYTI. In nucleotides, the CDR3 is TGTACCAGCAGCTTAAGCCCCCTTAACTATGGCTACACCATC.

The chain uses TRBV3-1 and TRBJ2-5; D is uncertain. The V end was cut by 1 base, the J end by 4 bases, with 13 bases between. The CDR3 consists of 15 residues. Germline CDR1 is LGHDT and CDR2 is YNNKEL (reference sequence). The CDR3 coding sequence is TGTGCCAGCAGCCAAGGGCCTAGTGACGGAGAGACCCAGTACTTC. This encodes CASSQGPSDGETQYF.

The rearrangement joins TRBV2 to TRBJ2-5, with D unclear. The CDR3 spans 12 residues. The germline V and J ends were trimmed by 4 bases and 4 bases, with 7 bases remaining between them. The germline V gene encodes CDR1 SNHLY and CDR2 FYNNEI. This CDR3 reads CASSAETETQYF. The CDR3 DNA reads as TGTGCCAGCAGTGCCGAGACAGAGACCCAGTACTTC.

This clonotype was recorded at least ten times. The CDR3 loop reads CATIMTSGSSEQYF. CDR3 bases: TGTGCCACCATAATGACTAGCGGGAGCTCCGAGCAGTACTTC. This chain connects TRBV10-3 to TRBJ2-7; 12 bases align to TRBD2. CDR3 length: 14 amino acids. CDR1 and CDR2 from the germline V gene are ENHRY and SYGVKD. Unmatched junction bases numbered 10, after V lost 10 bases and J lost 6 bases.

This chain links TRBV6-5 with TRBJ1-5; TRBD1 might be the D (5 bases). This CDR3 is built from 14 residues. The V gene's germline CDR1 is MNHEY and CDR2 SVGAGI. V dropped 1 base and J dropped 4 bases, with 8 bases sitting between them. The DNA for the CDR3 is TGTGCCAGCAGTTACTGGGGCCAAAATCAGCCCCAGCATTTT. Translation: CASSYWGQNQPQHF.

This clonotype was found a few times. The chain is built from TRBV4-1 and TRBJ2-7; unclear D gene. V was cut by 0 bases and J by 6 bases, with 12 bases left in between. Germline V gives CDR1 MGHRA, CDR2 YSYEKL. CDR3 length: 14 residues. In DNA, the CDR3 is TGCGCCAGCAGCCAAGATGGACGGAAGGGCGAGCAGTACTTC. It is translated as CASSQDGRKGEQYF.

V is TRBV29-1 and J is TRBJ1-1; TRBD1 might be the D (6 bases). Germline lookup yields CDR1 SQVTM and CDR2 ANQGSEA. V lost 7 bases and J lost 3, with 15 bases in between. CDR3 size: 13 residues. DNA of the CDR3: TGCAGCGCCGTTTATCGACAGGACACTGAAGCTTTCTTT. Its translation: CSAVYRQDTEAFF.

This chain uses TRBV2 with TRBJ2-7, with D tentatively TRBD2 (6 bases). V was trimmed by 6 bases and J by 2 bases, leaving 17 bases between them. The CDR3 has 15 amino acids. The germline V gene has CDR1 SNHLY and CDR2 FYNNEI. CDR3 coding DNA: TGTGCCAGCAGCCCCTCCGGGCGGGGAACCTACGAGCAGTACTTC. This encodes CASSPSGRGTYEQYF. Full variable domain (remainder filled in from reference TRBV2 and TRBJ2-7): EPEVTQTPSHQVTQMGQEVILRCVPISNHLYFYWYRQILGQKVEFLVSFYNNEISEKSEIFDDQFSVERPDGSNFTLKIRSTKLEDSAMYFCASSPSGRGTYEQYFGPGTRLTVT.

This chain connects TRBV20-1 to TRBJ1-4; D is undetermined. The CDR3 consists of 15 residues. The V end was cut by 1 base, the J end by 0 bases, with 9 bases between. Looked up from germline, CDR1 is DFQATT and CDR2 is SNEGSKA (reference sequence). The CDR3 DNA sequence: TGCAGTGCTAGAGCCGCAGTCACAACTAATGAAAAACTGTTTTTT. Its protein is CSARAAVTTNEKLFF.

There are many counts of this clonotype. The chain employs TRBV5-8 and TRBJ1-2, with 9 positions matching TRBD1. Trimming took 4 bases from V and 4 from J; bases not matched to a gene: 5. Germline CDR1 is SGHTS and CDR2 is YDEGEE. The CDR3 consists of 14 residues. The CDR3 loop is CASSVGQGSYGYTF. CDR3 DNA sequence: TGTGCCAGCAGCGTGGGACAGGGTAGCTATGGCTACACCTTC. Looking up the rest from reference TRBV5-8 and TRBJ1-2 gives the full variable domain: EAGVTQSPTHLIKTRGQQATLRCSPISGHTSVYWYQQALGLGLQFLLWYDEGEERNRGNFPPRFSGRQFPNYSSELNVNALELEDSALYLCASSVGQGSYGYTFGSGTRLTVV.

Ten or more counts support this clonotype. The rearrangement links TRBV29-1 to TRBJ1-1; D not certain. V lost 3 bases, J lost 3 bases, and 11 bases lay in between. Germline V lookup: CDR1 SQVTM, CDR2 ANQGSEA. The CDR3 is made up of 13 amino acids. The CDR3 reads CSVDRWADTEAFF. CDR3 DNA sequence: TGCAGCGTTGATCGGTGGGCTGACACTGAAGCTTTCTTT.

In its sample, this clonotype was seen a few times. This chain links TRBV7-9 with TRBJ2-5, with 13 nucleotides matching TRBD2. The CDR3 has 16 residues. Per the germline V gene, CDR1 is SEHNR and CDR2 is FQNEAQ (reference sequence). J was trimmed by 5 bases and V by 1 base; bases with no gene match: 4. The CDR3 coding sequence is TGTGCCAGCAGCTTAGTACTAGCGGGAGGGGGGGAGACCCAGTACTTC. Amino acid sequence: CASSLVLAGGGETQYF.

V is TRBV7-8 and J is TRBJ2-5, with D possibly called TRBD1 or TRBD2 (5 bases each). The CDR3 has 17 residues. Trimming left V 1 base short and J 4 bases short, with 19 bases between. Germline V gene sequence: CDR1 SGHVS, CDR2 FQNEAQ. DNA of the CDR3: TGTGCCAGCAGCTTAGTTCTCCGGGACGGATTTAGAGAGACCCAGTACTTC. This encodes CASSLVLRDGFRETQYF.